Below, 16 T cell receptor beta chains from the same sample are listed, as sequenced in a study of blood T cell repertoires in COVID-19. Produced via immunoSEQ multiplex PCR; TCRdb's table is partial and in-frame only. The table has hundreds of thousands of clones, about 87% seen once. The sequenced sample consisted of PBMCs or T cells enriched from blood (not recorded which). The receptors originated from a woman aged 50 to 60 who had recovered from COVID-19.

The gene calls are TRBV7-2 and TRBJ2-2; 9 bases are shared with TRBD2. The CDR3 length is 18 residues. V shed 5 bases and J 4 bases; nucleotides not matched to a gene: 14. Germline lookup yields CDR1 SGHTA and CDR2 FQGNSA. For the CDR3, the DNA is TGTGCCAGCAGCCCAAAGGGTAGCGGGAGATCCGGCACCGGGGAGCTGTTTTTT. It is translated as CASSPKGSGRSGTGELFF.

J is TRBJ2-1 and V is TRBV11-2; tentatively, D is TRBD2 (6 bases). The germline gives CDR1 SGHAT, CDR2 FQNNGV. Trimming took 5 bases from V and 7 from J, leaving 18 bases between them. The CDR3 has 15 residues. CDR3 amino acids: CASSRALAPQNEQFF. In DNA form, the CDR3 reads TGTGCCAGCAGCCGGGCTCTAGCGCCACAAAATGAGCAGTTCTTC.

This rearrangement joins TRBV4-2 to TRBJ2-1; 12 bases are shared with TRBD2. Trimming cost V 7 bases and J 9 bases; bases outside gene matches: 13. Germline CDR1 LGHNA, CDR2 YNFKEQ. CDR3 size: 16 residues. The CDR3 coding sequence is TGTGCCAGCAAACCCTCGACTAGCGGGAGTAGCGGTGAGCAGTTCTTC. This encodes CASKPSTSGSSGEQFF.

This clone was seen only once. This chain links TRBV13 with TRBJ2-7, with TRBD2 matching over 13 bases. Germline loops: CDR1 PRHDT, CDR2 FYEKMQ (reference sequence). Unmatched junction bases numbered 7, after V lost 5 bases and J lost 6 bases. This CDR3 comprises 15 residues. The CDR3 sequence is CASSVLLAGGPEQYF. DNA of the CDR3: TGTGCCAGCAGCGTACTACTAGCGGGAGGGCCCGAGCAGTACTTC.

On this clone: Its ends do not fully match the called genes, so a read error is possible. The J gene is TRBJ1-2, the V gene TRBV9; no definite D call. This CDR3 has 12 residues. From germline, CDR1 is SGDLS and CDR2 YYNGEE. As DNA, the CDR3 is TGTGCCAGCAGCGAAGGCAACTACGGCTACACCTTC. Translation: CASSEGNYGYTF.

The chain employs TRBV7-8 and TRBJ2-7; D may be TRBD2 (5 bases). V lost 2 bases to trimming and J lost 3 bases, with 17 bases between them. There are 16 residues in the CDR3. Germline V gives CDR1 SGHVS, CDR2 FQNEAQ. CDR3: CASSLRRDYDNYEQYF. The CDR3 DNA reads TGTGCCAGCAGCTTACGTAGAGACTACGATAACTACGAGCAGTACTTC.

The rearrangement links TRBV18 to TRBJ1-1; 10 bases align to TRBD1. CDR3 size: 14 residues. The ends lost 5 bases at V and 5 bases at J; junction bases unmatched: 5. Germline loops: CDR1 KGHSH, CDR2 LQKENI. Here the CDR3 reads CASSAGTGVTEAFF. CDR3 in DNA: TGTGCCAGCTCAGCCGGGACAGGGGTTACTGAAGCTTTCTTT.

This sequence joins TRBV7-2 and TRBJ2-5, with 7 nucleotides matching TRBD2. The V gene's germline CDR1 is SGHTA and CDR2 FQGNSA. The CDR3 totals 15 residues. V trimming: 1 base; J trimming: 5 bases; junction bases outside the gene matches: 7. The chain's CDR3 is CASSLDRGSSETQYF. The CDR3 DNA reads as TGTGCCAGCAGCTTAGATCGCGGGAGTAGCGAGACCCAGTACTTC.

V usage is TRBV7-9 and J usage is TRBJ2-1; 7 nucleotides agree with TRBD2. V lost 7 bases to trimming and J lost 4 bases; unmatched junction nucleotides: 7. The germline CDR1 and CDR2 sequences are SEHNR and FQNEAQ (reference sequence). CDR3 size: 14 residues. CDR3 in amino acids: CASTMGGSYNEQFF. The CDR3, as DNA: TGTGCCAGCACCATGGGAGGGAGTTACAATGAGCAGTTCTTC.

Only a few counts were recorded for this clone. The rearrangement joins TRBV19 to TRBJ2-1, with 14 bases identical to TRBD2. Unmatched junction bases numbered 5, after V lost 7 bases and J lost 6 bases. Per germline, CDR1 LNHDA and CDR2 SQIVND (reference sequence). The CDR3 runs to 15 residues. The CDR3 spells CASTGLAGGLNEQFF. The CDR3 coding sequence is TGTGCCAGTACCGGACTAGCGGGAGGCCTCAATGAGCAGTTCTTC. The full variable domain, with the rest looked up from reference TRBV19 and TRBJ2-1, is DGGITQSPKYLFRKEGQNVTLSCEQNLNHDAMYWYRQDPGQGLRLIYYSQIVNDFQKGDIAEGYSVSREKKESFPLTVTSAQKNPTAFYLCASTGLAGGLNEQFFGPGTRLTVL.

V usage is TRBV30 and J usage is TRBJ1-1; D gene uncertain. Per the germline V gene, CDR1 is GTSNPN and CDR2 is SVGIG (reference sequence). The CDR3 length is 14 residues. Trimming left V 3 bases short and J 4 bases short, with 15 bases between. The CDR3 region is CAWSGEGGGTEAFF. CDR3 sequence (DNA): TGTGCCTGGAGCGGAGAGGGTGGAGGCACTGAAGCTTTCTTT.

This sequence joins TRBV6-2 or TRBV6-3 and TRBJ1-1; TRBD1 matches 9 bases. The CDR3 is 19 amino acids. Germline CDR1 is MNHEY and CDR2 is SVGEGT. V gave up 5 bases and J gave up 4 bases; unmatched junction bases: 20. CDR3 in amino acids: CASSAERGQGPERGTEAFF. CDR3 nucleotides: TGTGCCAGCAGTGCTGAACGCGGACAGGGGCCAGAGCGGGGCACTGAAGCTTTCTTT.

The V call is TRBV4-3, the J call TRBJ2-7; 9 nucleotides align to TRBD2. Per germline, CDR1 LGHNA and CDR2 YSLEER. V lost 1 base and J lost 4; bases outside the gene matches: 5. CDR3 length: 15 residues. CDR3 bases: TGCGCCAGCAGCCAAGGGCTAGCGGGACTTTACGAGCAGTACTTC. Amino acid sequence: CASSQGLAGLYEQYF.

V and J are TRBV4-2 and TRBJ2-7, with 10 bases fitting TRBD1. Germline V CDR1 and CDR2: LGHNA, YNFKEQ. The CDR3 sequence is 18 residues long. Trimming removed 4 bases from V and 5 bases from J; junction bases left unmatched: 17. The CDR3 region has the DNA TGTGCCAGCAGCCGGAAGGGATTACCGGGACAGGGGTTCGACGAGCAGTACTTC. It is translated as CASSRKGLPGQGFDEQYF.

The chain uses TRBV28 and TRBJ2-4; D not resolved. The germline CDR1 and CDR2 sequences are MDHEN and SYDVKM. The CDR3 runs 14 residues. Trimming took 3 bases from V and 0 from J, leaving 6 bases between them. CDR3 residues: CASSFYGAKNIQYF. In nucleotides, the CDR3 is TGTGCCAGCAGTTTTTACGGAGCCAAAAACATTCAGTACTTC. Supplemented by reference TRBV28 and TRBJ2-4, the full variable domain reads DVKVTQSSRYLVKRTGEKVFLECVQDMDHENMFWYRQDPGLGLRLIYFSYDVKMKEKGDIPEGYSVSREKKERFSLILESASTNQTSMYLCASSFYGAKNIQYFGAGTRLSVL.

V usage is TRBV5-1 and J usage is TRBJ2-3; TRBD2 matches 11 bases. CDR3 length: 18 residues. The J segment lost 0 bases and the V segment lost 3 bases, leaving 9 bases of the junction unmatched. CDR1 is SGHRS and CDR2 is YFSETQ in the germline V gene. The CDR3 nucleotides read TGCGCCAGCAGCTCAGGGACTAGCGGAGAAACTAGCACAGATACGCAGTATTTT. Encoded protein: CASSSGTSGETSTDTQYF.